Listed below are T cell receptor beta chains from one sample, sequenced in a study of lymphopenia after photon versus proton radiotherapy. Here immunoSEQ multiplex PCR was the method, and the copy in TCRdb shows in-frame clones only, minus some. The sample contains 150,000 to 200,000 clones, roughly nine tenths of which appear only once. The sample was peripheral blood, taken from a patient treated with photon-based radiotherapy. The receptors originated from a man in his fifties or sixties with gastric cancer. CDR3s include the opening cysteine and the closing phenylalanine or tryptophan. D genes are given only for firm matches. Not every row has a clone size; where given, it reads once, few, many or a size class.

>TRBD2|-|TRBJ2-1|TRBV7-3|15
CASSFSGSPFNEQFF
TGTGCCAGCAGCTTTAGCGGGAGCCCCTTCAATGAGCAGTTCTTC
>-|-|TRBJ2-5|TRBV15|15
CATSSSVNNQETQYF
TGTGCCACCTCGTCTAGCGTTAACAACCAAGAGACCCAGTACTTC
>-|-|TRBJ1-2|TRBV5-1|16
CASSGLDGVANYGYTF
TGCGCCAGCAGCGGGCTGGACGGAGTCGCTAACTATGGCTACACCTTC
>TRBD1|-|TRBJ2-7|TRBV6-1|15
CASSGGQGIVREQYF
TGTGCCAGCAGTGGGGGACAGGGGATTGTGCGCGAGCAGTACTTC
>TRBD1|-|TRBJ2-4|TRBV28|15
CASSTPYRGENIQYF
TGTGCCAGCAGTACGCCATACAGGGGCGAAAACATTCAGTACTTC
>-|-|TRBJ1-4|TRBV5-1|16
CASSLAPGGLDEKLFF
TGCGCCAGCAGCTTGGCTCCCGGGGGGCTAGATGAAAAACTGTTTTTT
>-|-|TRBJ1-4|TRBV30|15
CAWSATGATGEKLFF
TGTGCCTGGAGTGCGACGGGGGCAACTGGTGAAAAACTGTTTTTT
>-|-|TRBJ1-1|TRBV4-3|17
CASSQDRGVGGGTEAFF
TGCGCCAGCAGCCAAGACCGAGGGGTAGGGGGAGGCACTGAAGCTTTCTTT
>TRBD2|-|TRBJ2-7|TRBV5-4|20
CASSPAGLAGGSTSSYEQYF
TGTGCCAGCAGCCCCGCGGGACTAGCGGGAGGGTCTACGAGCTCCTACGAGCAGTACTTC
>TRBD1|-|TRBJ1-4|TRBV7-7|15
CASSLGQGAGEKLFF
TGTGCCAGCAGCTTAGGACAGGGGGCCGGTGAAAAACTGTTTTTT
>-|-|TRBJ1-2|TRBV7-2|15
CASSSTPAEPYGYTF
TGTGCCAGCAGCTCCACCCCGGCAGAGCCCTATGGCTACACCTTC
>TRBD1|-|TRBJ2-7|TRBV11-2|18
CASSPNQNRGSNSYEQYF
TGTGCCAGCAGCCCGAACCAAAACAGGGGGAGCAACTCCTACGAGCAGTACTTC
>TRBD1|once|TRBJ2-7|TRBV5-1|14
CASSFYTGGYEQYF
TGCGCCAGCAGCTTCTACACAGGGGGCTACGAGCAGTACTTC
>-|-|TRBJ1-5|TRBV30|13
CAWSNQGNQPQHF
TGTGCCTGGAGTAATCAGGGCAATCAGCCCCAGCATTTT
>-|-|TRBJ2-7|TRBV11-2|14
CASSLVGYSYEQYF
TGTGCCAGCAGCTTAGTCGGCTACTCCTACGAGCAGTACTTC
>TRBD2|-|TRBJ2-1|TRBV5-1|16
CASSPPGLAGVNEQFF
TGCGCCAGCAGCCCCCCGGGACTAGCGGGAGTCAATGAGCAGTTCTTC
>-|-|TRBJ1-5|TRBV21-1|14
CASSKGQDNQPQHF
TGTGCCAGCAGCAAAGGACAGGACAATCAGCCCCAGCATTTT
>-|-|TRBJ1-5|TRBV5-6|16
CASSLGQVSSNQPQHF
TGTGCCAGCAGCCTGGGCCAAGTATCAAGCAATCAGCCCCAGCATTTT
>-|-|TRBJ2-2|TRBV7-9|16
CASSLTGAGDTGELFF
TGTGCCAGCAGCTTGACAGGTGCGGGGGACACCGGGGAGCTGTTTTTT
>TRBD2|-|TRBJ2-1|TRBV4-2|16
CASSQELAGGVNEQFF
TGTGCCAGCAGCCAGGAACTAGCGGGAGGGGTTAATGAGCAGTTCTTC
>-|-|TRBJ2-7|TRBV18|14
CASSPPRPAEEQYF
TGTGCCAGCTCACCACCTCGGCCGGCGGAAGAGCAGTACTTC
>-|-|TRBJ1-2|TRBV7-6|15
CASSLVPTGLSGYTF
TGTGCCAGCAGCTTAGTCCCTACAGGGTTGAGTGGCTACACCTTC
>TRBD1|-|TRBJ2-7|TRBV15|15
CAPERGGWSSYEQYF
TGTGCTCCCGAGAGAGGGGGCTGGTCGAGCTACGAGCAGTACTTC
>-|-|TRBJ1-4|TRBV18|16
CASSPPGPATNEKLFF
TGTGCCAGCTCACCACCGGGCCCCGCAACTAATGAAAAACTGTTTTTT
>TRBD1|few|TRBJ2-6|TRBV6-1|16
CASSEDTGDGANVLTF
TGTGCCAGCAGTGAAGATACAGGGGACGGGGCCAACGTCCTGACTTTC
>-|-|TRBJ2-1|TRBV5-4|16
CASSPAWAAQGDEQFF
TGTGCCAGCAGCCCCGCTTGGGCGGCACAAGGGGATGAGCAGTTCTTC
>-|-|TRBJ2-4|TRBV28|19
CASSRWGRGRILAKNIQYF
TGTGCCAGCAGTCGTTGGGGCAGGGGTCGGATTCTAGCCAAAAACATTCAGTACTTC